This record covers a single T cell receptor beta chain. Its antigen remains unidentified. Both TRBC1 and TRBC2 were covered by a beta constant-region primer of two equimolar oligonucleotides. Four rounds of PCR amplified the ligated cDNA using nested alpha and beta constant-region primers plus SP2. TCRdb re-called the UMI-ligation and nested PCR reads with MiXCR, one entry per CDR3 protein. Among some 82,000 distinct CDR3 sequences listed, about 10% were seen once. The data are from a study of naive and memory T cell subsets. Study outcomes and limitations: A few larger clonotypes appeared in naive repertoires, especially CD8, possibly memory cells re-expressing CD45RA.

Germline V gene sequence: CDR1 SGHTA, CDR2 FQGNSA. Trimming at V came to 5 bases and at J to 5 bases, leaving 8 bases not matched to a gene. The CDR3 covers 16 residues. This receptor was taken from a human donor in good health. The sequenced sample was naive CD8+ T cells from blood. The V and J genes are TRBV7-2 and TRBJ2-1; TRBD2 aligns across 11 bases. The CDR3 DNA follows: TGTGCCAGCAGCCCCCTTCTAGCGGGAGGCCACAATGAGCAGTTCTTC. This encodes CASSPLLAGGHNEQFF.